This T cell receptor (beta chain) was found in a study of T cells expressing NK-cell markers. TCRdb reprocessed the 5' RACE reads; each CDR3 protein has one entry and no DNA is given. The specimen's table records 500,000 to 700,000 distinct CDR3 sequences. The CDR3 totals 15 residues. From germline, CDR1 is SGHRS and CDR2 YFSETQ. This clonotype was obtained from a man aged 18 to 30 in good health. This sequence joins TRBV5-1 and TRBJ1-6. Source material: blood T cells: a sorted CD56 or NKG2C T cell subset, CD4+ or CD8+ T cells, or bulk PBMC T cells (not recorded which). CDR3 region: CASSLTVSYNSPLHF.